This TCR beta chain derives from a study of T cell responses to AZD1222 COVID-19 vaccine. The V gene lost 3 bases and the J gene lost 8 bases, with 16 bases spanning the gap. CDR3 length: 14 amino acids. Looked up from germline, CDR1 is DFQATT and CDR2 is SNEGSKA (reference sequence). Some clones are missing from TCRdb's copy, which holds only in-frame ones; the method was immunoSEQ multiplex PCR. The sample shows around 130,000 clones, more than 75% of them seen only once. The TCR was taken from an adult who received the AZD1222 COVID-19 vaccine. This chain links TRBV20-1 with TRBJ1-4; D is perhaps TRBD1 (5 bases). The sequences come from peripheral blood, collected 28 days after the second AZD1222 dose. CDR3 residues: CSASEGREGEKLFF. Written as DNA, the CDR3 is TGCAGTGCTAGTGAGGGGCGCGAGGGCGAAAAACTGTTTTTT.